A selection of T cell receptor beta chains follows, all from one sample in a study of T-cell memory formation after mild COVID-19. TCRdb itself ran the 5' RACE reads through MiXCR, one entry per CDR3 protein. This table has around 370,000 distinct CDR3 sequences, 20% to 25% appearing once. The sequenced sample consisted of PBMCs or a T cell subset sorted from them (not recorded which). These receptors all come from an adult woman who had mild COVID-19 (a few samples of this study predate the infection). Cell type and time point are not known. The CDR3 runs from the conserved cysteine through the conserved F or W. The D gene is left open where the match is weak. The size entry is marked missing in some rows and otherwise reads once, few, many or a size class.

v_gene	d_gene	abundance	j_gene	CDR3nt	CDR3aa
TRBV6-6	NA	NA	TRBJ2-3	TGTGCCAGCAGTTATCAGTCCCGGGCCGGCACAGATACGCAGTATTTT	CASSYQSRAGTDTQYF
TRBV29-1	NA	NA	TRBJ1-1	TGCAGCGTTGAAGTTCGGGGGGGCACTGAAGCTTTCTTT	CSVEVRGGTEAFF
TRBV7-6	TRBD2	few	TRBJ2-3	TGTGCCAGCAGCTATAGCGGGAGTCAGTCAGATACGCAGTATTTT	CASSYSGSQSDTQYF
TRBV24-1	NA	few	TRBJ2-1	TGTGCCACCGGACAGGCCGGGAGCTCCTACAATGAGCAGTTCTTC	CATGQAGSSYNEQFF
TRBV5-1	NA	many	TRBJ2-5	TGTGCCAGCAGTTCTCAGGGTCCGCAAGAGACCCAGTACTTC	CASSSQGPQETQYF
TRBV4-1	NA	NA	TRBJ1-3	TGCGCCAGCAGCCTAGGAGCGGACCGTCGTTTT	CASSLGADRRF
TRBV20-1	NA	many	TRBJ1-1	TGCAGTGCTAGGGCCGAGAACACTGAAGCTTTCTTT	CSARAENTEAFF
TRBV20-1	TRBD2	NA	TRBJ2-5	TGCAGTGCTAGTCCTAGCGGGAGGGGAGAGACCCAGTACTTC	CSASPSGRGETQYF
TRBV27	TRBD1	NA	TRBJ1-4	TGTGCCAGCAGGGACAGGGAGGAAGAAAAACTGTTTTTT	CASRDREEEKLFF
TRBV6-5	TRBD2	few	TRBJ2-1	TGTGCCAGCAGTTACTCGATGGGGGAGGGCCCGTACAATGAGCAGTTCTTC	CASSYSMGEGPYNEQFF
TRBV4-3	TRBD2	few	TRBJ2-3	TGCGCCAGCAGCCAGACTAGCGGGAGCACAGATACGCAGTATTTT	CASSQTSGSTDTQYF
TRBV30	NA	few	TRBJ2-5	TGTGCCTGGAGAACTAGTAAGGAGACCCAGTACTTC	CAWRTSKETQYF
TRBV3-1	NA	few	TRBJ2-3	TGTGCCAGCAGCCAAGAAGTGTCCCTTGCTAGGACAGATACGCAGTATTTT	CASSQEVSLARTDTQYF
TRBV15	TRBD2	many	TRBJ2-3	TGTGCCACCAGCAGAGCCCGGACTAGCGGCACAGATACGCAGTATTTT	CATSRARTSGTDTQYF
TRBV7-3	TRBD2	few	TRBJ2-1	TGTGCCAGCAGCTTAGGTCCGGGAGGGCGGGATGAGCAGTTCTTC	CASSLGPGGRDEQFF
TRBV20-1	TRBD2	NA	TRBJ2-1	TGCAGTGCTTCGGGACTAGCGGCTGACAATGAGCAGTTCTTC	CSASGLAADNEQFF
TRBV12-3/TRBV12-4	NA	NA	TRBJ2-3	TGTGCCAGCAGCTCCCCTAGCCGTGGCACAGATACGCAGTATTTT	CASSSPSRGTDTQYF
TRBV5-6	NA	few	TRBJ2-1	TGTGCCAGCAGCTTAGGTATCTCCTACAATGAGCAGTTCTTC	CASSLGISYNEQFF
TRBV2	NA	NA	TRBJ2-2	TGTGCCAGCAGTGAATTGACGGTCACCGGGGAGCTGTTTTTT	CASSELTVTGELFF
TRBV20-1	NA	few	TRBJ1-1	TGCAGTGCTAGGGGACAATCAATGTACGCTTTCTTT	CSARGQSMYAFF
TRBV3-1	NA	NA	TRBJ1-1	TGTGCCAGCAGCCAAGGAGGGACACCTAACACTGAAGCTTTCTTT	CASSQGGTPNTEAFF
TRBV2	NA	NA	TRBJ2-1	TGTGCCAGCAGGCACGGGGATAGGTACAATGAGCAGTTCTTC	CASRHGDRYNEQFF
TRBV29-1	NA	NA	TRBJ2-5	TGCAGCGCAGAGTATATAGCAGGGAAACCAGAGACCCAGTACTTC	CSAEYIAGKPETQYF
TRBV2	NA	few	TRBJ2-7	TGTGCCAGCACCGGGCTGGTAAGCAACGAGCAGTACTTC	CASTGLVSNEQYF
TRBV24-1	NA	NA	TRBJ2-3	TGTGCCACCAGCTTCGGAGATACGCAGTATTTT	CATSFGDTQYF
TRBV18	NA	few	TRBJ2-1	TGTGCCAGCTCACCGGCGGGCAATGAGCAGTTCTTC	CASSPAGNEQFF
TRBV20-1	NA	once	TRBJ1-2	TGCAGTGCTAGACCCGACGGACAGAGCCACTATGGCTACACCTTC	CSARPDGQSHYGYTF
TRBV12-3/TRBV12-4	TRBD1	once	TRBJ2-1	TGTGCCAGCAGTCCGGACAGGGGGCATTATGCTGAGCAGTTCTTC	CASSPDRGHYAEQFF
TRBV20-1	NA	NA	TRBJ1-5	TGCAGTGGGAGGGCAGATATTAATCAGCCCCAGCATTTT	CSGRADINQPQHF
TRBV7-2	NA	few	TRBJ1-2	TGTGCCAGCAGCTTTTCAACAGGGATTTGGTATGGCTACACCTTC	CASSFSTGIWYGYTF
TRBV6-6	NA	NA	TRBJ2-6	TGTGCCAGCAGACGGCAGGGTCGCTCTGGGGCCAACGTCCTGACTTTC	CASRRQGRSGANVLTF
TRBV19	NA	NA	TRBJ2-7	TGTGCCAGTAGGCGAAGGGGAGGACTTTACGAGCAGTACTTC	CASRRRGGLYEQYF
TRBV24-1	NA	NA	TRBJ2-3	TGTGCCATCCGTCCATCCAATCAAGGAGATACGCAGTATTTT	CAIRPSNQGDTQYF
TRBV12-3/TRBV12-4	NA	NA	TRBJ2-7	TGTGCCAGCAGTTTCCATAGTACACTCTACGAGCAGTACTTC	CASSFHSTLYEQYF
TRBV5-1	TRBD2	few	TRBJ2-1	TGCGCCAGCAGCTGGAAATCCGGGACTATAAGACACAATGAGCAGTTCTTC	CASSWKSGTIRHNEQFF
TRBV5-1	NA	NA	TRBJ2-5	TGCGCCAGCAGCTCGCGTAGAGGGGGGCCGGATCAAGAGACCCAGTACTTC	CASSSRRGGPDQETQYF
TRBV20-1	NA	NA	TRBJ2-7	TGCAGTGCGGGGGCCAAAGGCTACGAGCAGTACTTC	CSAGAKGYEQYF
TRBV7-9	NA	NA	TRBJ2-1	TGTGCCAGCAGCTCAACAGGGTCCGGGTCCTACAATGAGCAGTTCTTC	CASSSTGSGSYNEQFF
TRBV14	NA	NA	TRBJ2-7	TGTGCCAGCAGCCAAGTAGGCAGGTCCTACGAGCAGTACTTC	CASSQVGRSYEQYF
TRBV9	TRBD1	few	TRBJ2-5	TGTGCCAGCAGCGTACGACCGACAGGGGGCCCCCAAGAGACCCAGTACTTC	CASSVRPTGGPQETQYF
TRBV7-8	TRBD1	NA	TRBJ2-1	TGTGCCAGCAGCCAGAGACAGGGTATGAATGAGCAGTTCTTC	CASSQRQGMNEQFF
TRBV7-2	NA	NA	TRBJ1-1	TGTGCCAGCAGCTTTCGGGGGTTTAGTACTGAAGCTTTCTTT	CASSFRGFSTEAFF
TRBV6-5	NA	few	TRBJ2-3	TGTGCCAGCAGTTACTCGAACCCGGAGGGGGCCCATACGCAGTATTTT	CASSYSNPEGAHTQYF
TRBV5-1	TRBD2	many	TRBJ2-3	TGCGCCAGCGGACCTAGCGGGGGAGTCACAGATACGCAGTATTTT	CASGPSGGVTDTQYF
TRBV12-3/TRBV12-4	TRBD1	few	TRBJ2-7	TGTGCCAGCAGTCCCCGGGACAGGGAAACGTACTTC	CASSPRDRETYF
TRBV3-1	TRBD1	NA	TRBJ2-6	TGTGCCAGCAGTCTAGACAGGGCCGGGGCCAACGTCCTGACTTTC	CASSLDRAGANVLTF
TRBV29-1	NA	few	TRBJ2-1	TGCAGCGTGGGGCTAGCTAACCCCCCGAGTGAGCAGTTCTTC	CSVGLANPPSEQFF
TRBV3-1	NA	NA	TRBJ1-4	TGTGCCAGCAGCCATCTCGGGTCCCAGGGAGGTGAAAAACTGTTTTTT	CASSHLGSQGGEKLFF
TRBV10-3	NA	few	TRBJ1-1	TGTGCCATCAGTGCCGATGGTGGGGGGCCCACTGAAGCTTTCTTT	CAISADGGGPTEAFF
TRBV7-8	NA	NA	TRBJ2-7	TGTGCCAGCAGAGCCACAGGGTTCTACGAGCAGTACTTC	CASRATGFYEQYF
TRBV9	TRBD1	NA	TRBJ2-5	TGTGCCAGCAGCGGGACAGGGGTCGGCGAGACCCAGTACTTC	CASSGTGVGETQYF
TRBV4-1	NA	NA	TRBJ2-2	TGCGCCAGCAGCCAAGGAGCTAGCCGGAACACCGGGGAGCTGTTTTTT	CASSQGASRNTGELFF
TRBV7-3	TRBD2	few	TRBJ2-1	TGTGCCAGCAGCCTCCGACTAGCGGGGGGCAATGAGCAGTTCTTC	CASSLRLAGGNEQFF
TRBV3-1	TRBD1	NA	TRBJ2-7	TGTGCCAGCAGCAGCAATAAGGGACAGGGGATCAACGAGCAGTACTTC	CASSSNKGQGINEQYF
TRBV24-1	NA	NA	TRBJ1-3	TGTGCCACCAGTGACTCCAATGGACCGGCCTCTGGAAACACCATATATTTT	CATSDSNGPASGNTIYF
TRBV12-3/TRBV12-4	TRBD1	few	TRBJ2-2	TGTGCCAGCAGTTCACGCGGGACAGGGAAAAACACCGGGGAGCTGTTTTTT	CASSSRGTGKNTGELFF
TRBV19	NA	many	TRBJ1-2	TGTGCCAGTAGCAGATATGGCTATGGCTACACCTTC	CASSRYGYGYTF
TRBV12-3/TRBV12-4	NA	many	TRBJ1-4	TGTGCCAGCAGCCCACGACAGTCCGAAAAACTGTTTTTT	CASSPRQSEKLFF
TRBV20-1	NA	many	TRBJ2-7	TGCAGTGCTAGAGATCACTTAGGGGCCCCCTACGAGCAGTACTTC	CSARDHLGAPYEQYF
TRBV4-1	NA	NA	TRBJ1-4	TGCGCCAGCAGCCAAGCGCCGGGACTTCGTGATGAAAAACTGTTTTTT	CASSQAPGLRDEKLFF